This T cell receptor (beta chain) was recovered during a study of cutaneous CD30+ T cell lymphoproliferative disorder and hepatitis E (dated by TCRdb to about 2018). V loses 3 bases, J loses 8 bases, and the germline ends lie 22 bases apart. The CDR3 measures 16 amino acids from cysteine to phenylalanine. Just the 48-base CDR3 DNA is kept, in frame starting at base 1. The germline V gene yields MGHDK for CDR1 and SYGVNS for CDR2. On this clone: No antigen is known for it. There are no base qualities to consult, and no much larger clone falls within one base.

The library was produced with the immunoSEQ multiplex PCR assay. The source is immuneACCESS, and TCRdb retained only in-frame sequences with V and J called. Part of the clones is not carried over; for the studies checked, unresolved V genes explain less than half of this, and the remainder is unexplained. In this sample the table shows more than 6,500 clones, roughly 74% of which occur a single time. Together, the top ten hold under 1.3% of the sample. This chain is built from TRBV25-1 and TRBJ1-1; a tentative D match to TRBD1 spans 5 bases. Specimen: blood. This sequence was found in a human donor with a cutaneous T cell lymphoproliferative disorder associated with hepatitis E virus. In nucleotides, the sequence is TGTGCCAGCAGTGATCTATCCAGGGACGGAGGAGGGGAAGCTTTCTTT. Its amino acids are CASSDLSRDGGGEAFF. Where the CDR3 stops, the reference TRBV25-1 and TRBJ1-1 genes take over; the full variable domain is EADIYQTPRYLVIGTGKKITLECSQTMGHDKMYWYQQDPGMELHLIHYSYGVNSTEKGDLSSESTVSRIRTEHFPLTLESARPSHTSQYLCASSDLSRDGGGEAFFGQGTRLTVV.